This T cell receptor (beta chain) was sequenced during a study of technical replicates of blood from several donors. Here immunoSEQ multiplex PCR was the method, and the copy in TCRdb shows in-frame clones only, minus some. In the table there are 55,000 to 75,000 clones, almost 95% of which are singletons. In germline, CDR1 is LNHDA, CDR2 SQIVND (reference sequence). Trimming left V 4 bases short and J 1 base short, with 10 bases between. CDR3 length: 15 residues. V is TRBV19 and J is TRBJ1-4, with D perhaps TRBD1 (5 bases). Sequenced sample: PBMCs. This receptor was identified in a human donor in good health. Some clones in this sample may be carry-over from other donors' samples. The DNA of the CDR3 is TGTGCCAGTAGTACGCGACAGAGAACTAATGAAAAACTGTTTTTT. Its translation is CASSTRQRTNEKLFF.